Shown below are 29 T cell receptor beta chains from a single sample sequenced in a study of early T cells in non-severe SARS-CoV-2 infection. TCRdb re-derived calls from the 5' RACE reads in MiXCR, one entry per CDR3 protein. This table holds tens of thousands of distinct CDR3 sequences, less than 15% found once. What was sequenced was whole blood. These receptors all come from an adult who was a healthcare worker with PCR-confirmed SARS-CoV-2 infection or an uninfected control (not recorded which).

The DNA of the CDR3 is TGTGCCAGCAGCGTTAGTCCCTTCCCTATTTATGGCTACACCTTC. Protein: CASSVSPFPIYGYTF. The genes are TRBV9 and TRBJ1-2; D ambiguous. There are 15 residues in the CDR3. Germline CDR1 SGDLS, CDR2 YYNGEE. The germline V and J ends were trimmed by 2 bases and 5 bases, with 16 bases remaining between them.

The rearrangement links TRBV9 to TRBJ2-2, with 9 bases identical to TRBD2. After removal of 4 bases from V and 4 bases from J, the junction contained 11 bases not matched to a gene. CDR1 SGDLS and CDR2 YYNGEE come from the germline V gene. The CDR3 extends over 17 amino acids. CDR3: CASSPMIAGASTGELFF. The CDR3, as DNA: TGTGCCAGCAGCCCGATGATAGCGGGAGCAAGCACCGGGGAGCTGTTTTTT.

The V gene is TRBV3-1, the J gene TRBJ1-3, with TRBD1 as a possible D gene (6 bases). V lost 8 bases to trimming and J lost 2 bases, with 19 bases between them. CDR1 LGHDT and CDR2 YNNKEL come from the germline V gene (reference sequence). CDR3 size: 16 residues. CDR3: CASGLYRDSAGNTIYF. Written as DNA, the CDR3 is TGTGCCAGCGGATTGTACAGGGATAGCGCTGGAAACACCATATATTTT.

This clonotype has a handful of counts. The CDR3: CASSQLGTVRSTDTQYF. DNA for the CDR3: TGTGCCAGCAGCCAACTCGGGACAGTTCGTAGCACAGATACGCAGTATTTT. The J gene is TRBJ2-3, the V gene TRBV14; 7 bases map to TRBD1. J gave up 0 bases and V 2 bases, and 8 bases lay outside the gene matches. This CDR3 is built from 17 residues. Per the germline V gene, CDR1 is SGHDN and CDR2 is FVKESK.

The chain joins TRBV11-1 to TRBJ1-2, with D possibly matching TRBD1 (5 bases). Germline lookup yields CDR1 SGHAT and CDR2 FQDESV (reference sequence). There are 16 residues in the CDR3. Trimming stripped 2 bases from V and 4 bases from J, with 17 bases between. The CDR3 spells CASSLSRGGGSYGYTF. The CDR3 region has the DNA TGTGCCAGCAGCTTATCAAGGGGCGGAGGTAGCTATGGCTACACCTTC.

This clonotype was observed a few times. The chain employs TRBV20-1 and TRBJ2-7; 15 bases align to TRBD2. The CDR3 is 16 residues long. Germline loops: CDR1 DFQATT, CDR2 SNEGSKA (reference sequence). V gave up 1 base and J gave up 4 bases; unmatched junction bases: 5. The CDR3 loop reads CSARGSGLAGGYEQYF. CDR3 bases: TGCAGTGCTAGAGGGTCAGGACTAGCGGGAGGGTACGAGCAGTACTTC.

The V call is TRBV29-1, the J call TRBJ1-3, with D possibly TRBD1 on 5 matching bases. The CDR3 consists of 14 residues. The V end lost 5 bases, the J end lost 0 bases, and 11 bases lay between the germline ends. The germline CDR1 and CDR2 sequences are SQVTM and ANQGSEA. CDR3 loop: CSVQGLASGNTIYF. The CDR3 region has the DNA TGCAGCGTTCAGGGTCTCGCCTCTGGAAACACCATATATTTT.

J is TRBJ1-6 and V is TRBV9, with a weak D call TRBD1 (5 bases). CDR3 length: 15 amino acids. Germline V gene sequence: CDR1 SGDLS, CDR2 YYNGEE. Trimming shortened V by 4 bases and J by 6 bases, and 14 bases separated the two germline ends. CDR3 protein: CASSSWDGINSPLHF. CDR3 bases: TGTGCCAGCAGCTCGTGGGACGGCATTAATTCACCCCTCCACTTT.

This clonotype showed up many times. The chain employs TRBV2 and TRBJ1-1; D might be TRBD1 (6 bases). Trimming removed 0 bases at V and 3 bases at J, with 11 bases between. The CDR3 is 15 residues long. Germline V gene lookup returns CDR1 SNHLY and CDR2 FYNNEI. CDR3 loop: CASSEATGPYTEAFF. CDR3 in DNA: TGTGCCAGCAGTGAAGCGACAGGCCCTTACACTGAAGCTTTCTTT.

This clonotype has just one count. This sequence joins TRBV6-1 and TRBJ2-7; TRBD2 might be the D (6 bases). V lost 9 bases and J lost 3, with 18 bases in between. The CDR3 consists of 14 residues. Germline V gene data show CDR1 as MNHNS and CDR2 as SASEGT. CDR3 coding DNA: TGTGCCAGTGTGACACAGCAGGGACTCTACGAGCAGTACTTC. Its translation is CASVTQQGLYEQYF.

This clonotype was picked up a small number of times. This sequence joins TRBV29-1 and TRBJ2-7, with no clear D. Germline V gene lookup returns CDR1 SQVTM and CDR2 ANQGSEA. Between the trimmed V and J ends, which lost 4 bases and 3 bases, there was a span of 10 bases. The CDR3 runs to 12 residues. CDR3 DNA: TGCAGCGTTGGGCATGCCGTCTACGAGCAGTACTTC. Its protein product is CSVGHAVYEQYF.

This clonotype appeared once. The V gene is TRBV9, the J gene TRBJ2-7; 8 positions agree with TRBD2. This CDR3 spans 15 amino acids. V gave up 7 bases and J gave up 4 bases; unmatched junction bases: 13. Germline V gene sequence: CDR1 SGDLS, CDR2 YYNGEE. The CDR3 spells CASSREGPGSYEQYF. Written as DNA, the CDR3 is TGTGCCAGCTCCCGGGAGGGCCCGGGATCATACGAGCAGTACTTC.

This clonotype was picked up a small number of times. The rearrangement uses TRBV28 and TRBJ1-3; D is unclear. Germline V gene lookup returns CDR1 MDHEN and CDR2 SYDVKM. There are 15 residues in the CDR3. Trimming pared 2 bases from V and 0 bases from J, leaving 8 bases between. The CDR3 reads CASSLILPSGNTIYF. The CDR3 bases are TGTGCCAGCAGTTTAATACTGCCCTCTGGAAACACCATATATTTT.

This clonotype was counted only a few times. This chain connects TRBV2 to TRBJ1-2, with TRBD1 as a possible D gene (5 bases). The length of the CDR3 is 14 residues. Germline-derived CDR1 and CDR2 are SNHLY and FYNNEI. The V end lost 7 bases, the J end lost 3 bases, and 15 bases lay between the germline ends. The CDR3 here is CASKGAGTYYGYTF. As DNA, the CDR3 is TGTGCCAGCAAAGGGGCAGGGACCTACTATGGCTACACCTTC.

V is TRBV5-4 and J is TRBJ2-5, with a weak D call TRBD1 (5 bases). The germline V gene has CDR1 SGHNT and CDR2 YYREEE (reference sequence). The CDR3 sequence is 17 residues long. Trimming took off 0 bases at V and 0 bases at J, with 15 bases between the two ends. The CDR3, as DNA: TGTGCCAGCAGCTTGGTAGGCGGCAGGGCCCACCAAGAGACCCAGTACTTC. It encodes CASSLVGGRAHQETQYF. Combining the CDR3 with reference TRBV5-4 and TRBJ2-5 gives the whole variable domain ETGVTQSPTHLIKTRGQQVTLRCSSQSGHNTVSWYQQALGQGPQFIFQYYREEENGRGNFPPRFSGLQFPNYSSELNVNALELDDSALYLCASSLVGGRAHQETQYFGPGTRLLVL.

This clonotype was counted only a few times. The rearrangement joins TRBV6-2 or TRBV6-3 to TRBJ2-3; 9 bases agree with TRBD2. V dropped 7 bases and J dropped 5; count of bases not matched to a gene: 7. Germline loops: CDR1 MNHEY, CDR2 SVGEGT. This CDR3 is 14 amino acids long. The CDR3 sequence: CASTLSGRIDTQYF. The CDR3, as DNA: TGTGCCAGCACCCTTAGCGGGAGAATAGATACGCAGTATTTT.

CDR3 bases: TGCGCCAGCAGCCACTGGCGGCGGGGGGCGGATGAAAAACTGTTTTTT. This sequence encodes CASSHWRRGADEKLFF. J is TRBJ1-4 and V is TRBV4-3; D perhaps matches TRBD1 (6 bases). V was shortened by 3 bases and J by 6 bases, with 17 bases between the two germline ends. Germline CDR1 and CDR2: LGHNA and YSLEER. The CDR3 spans 16 residues.

Ten or more counts support this clonotype. The chain recombines TRBV24-1 with TRBJ2-3; D not resolved. The CDR3 spans 11 residues. Germline CDR1 reads KGHDR; CDR2 reads SFDVKD. The ends were cut back, 7 bases at V and 5 bases at J, with 6 bases in the middle. The chain's CDR3 is CATRMGDTQYF. The CDR3 DNA reads TGTGCCACCAGGATGGGAGATACGCAGTATTTT.

This clonotype was seen many times. The chain uses TRBV18 and TRBJ2-3; TRBD2 agrees at 8 bases. This CDR3 contains 16 residues. Germline CDR1 is KGHSH and CDR2 is LQKENI. Unmatched junction bases numbered 5, after V lost 0 bases and J lost 3 bases. CDR3 loop: CASSPPFASGTDTQYF. The CDR3 DNA reads as TGTGCCAGCTCACCACCGTTCGCTAGCGGGACAGATACGCAGTATTTT.

This clonotype was observed a handful of times. The genes are TRBV12-3 or TRBV12-4 and TRBJ2-4; the D gene could be TRBD1 or TRBD2 (5 bases each). The CDR3 contains 14 residues. V shed 5 bases and J shed 0 bases, with 8 bases lying between them. The CDR3 is CASSPGTAKNIQYF. The CDR3 DNA follows: TGTGCCAGCAGTCCCGGGACAGCCAAAAACATTCAGTACTTC.

This clonotype has just a few counts. The chain joins TRBV5-1 to TRBJ1-1, with 7 bases that match TRBD1. After removal of 4 bases from V and 1 base from J, the junction contained 4 bases not matched to a gene. This CDR3 region has 14 residues. Germline CDR1 is SGHRS and CDR2 is YFSETQ. The CDR3 sequence: CASSTGQSNTEAFF. CDR3 nucleotide sequence: TGCGCCAGCAGCACGGGACAGTCGAACACTGAAGCTTTCTTT.

The chain carries TRBV12-3 or TRBV12-4 and TRBJ2-5; no firm D call. The CDR3 spans 16 residues. The germline V and J ends were trimmed by 3 bases and 2 bases, with 16 bases remaining between them. DNA for the CDR3: TGTGCCAGCAGTTTTAGTTTGTGGGTTCCACAAGAGACCCAGTACTTC. Translated: CASSFSLWVPQETQYF.

At least ten counts were recorded for this clonotype. The V call is TRBV28, the J call TRBJ1-1; D is perhaps TRBD1 (5 bases). This CDR3 has 14 amino acids. Trimming pared 5 bases from V and 5 bases from J, leaving 15 bases between. In germline, CDR1 is MDHEN, CDR2 SYDVKM. The CDR3 region has the DNA TGTGCCAGCAGTACCCATGGGGGGAGTACTGAAGCTTTCTTT. It specifies CASSTHGGSTEAFF. The full variable domain, rest sourced from reference TRBV28 and TRBJ1-1, is DVKVTQSSRYLVKRTGEKVFLECVQDMDHENMFWYRQDPGLGLRLIYFSYDVKMKEKGDIPEGYSVSREKKERFSLILESASTNQTSMYLCASSTHGGSTEAFFGQGTRLTVV.

This clonotype turned up a few times. V gene TRBV6-6 combines with J gene TRBJ2-3; D ambiguous. V lost 1 base and J 0 bases, leaving 8 bases between the germline ends. The CDR3 sequence is 15 residues long. From germline, CDR1 is MNHNY and CDR2 SVGAGI (reference sequence). The CDR3 loop is CASSYYDTSTDTQYF. The CDR3 DNA sequence: TGTGCCAGCAGTTACTACGACACTAGCACAGATACGCAGTATTTT.

This clonotype was detected many times. V usage is TRBV6-2 or TRBV6-3 and J usage is TRBJ2-7; perhaps TRBD2 as D (5 bases). Per germline, CDR1 MNHEY and CDR2 SVGEGT. The V end lost 7 bases, the J end lost 5 bases, and 18 bases lay between the germline ends. This CDR3 is 14 amino acids long. The CDR3: CASTEGLTGDEQYF. CDR3 sequence (DNA): TGTGCCAGCACCGAGGGCCTTACCGGAGACGAGCAGTACTTC.

In its sample, this clonotype was seen many times. V and J are TRBV5-4 and TRBJ2-2; no clear D. Germline values: CDR1 SGHNT, CDR2 YYREEE (reference sequence). The length of the CDR3 is 15 residues. V was pared by 0 bases and J by 5 bases, with 11 bases between. This CDR3 reads CASSLDRFMTGELFF. DNA of the CDR3: TGTGCCAGCAGCTTGGACAGATTTATGACCGGGGAGCTGTTTTTT.

The J gene is TRBJ2-7, the V gene TRBV28, with D tentatively TRBD2 (5 bases). Germline CDR1 is MDHEN and CDR2 is SYDVKM. This CDR3 spans 15 amino acids. Trimming pared 4 bases from V and 4 bases from J, leaving 17 bases between. The CDR3 nucleotides are TGTGCCAGCAGTTCCCGGGGAAGATCTTTTTACGAGCAGTACTTC. Translated: CASSSRGRSFYEQYF. The whole variable domain, filled in from reference TRBV28 and TRBJ2-7, reads DVKVTQSSRYLVKRTGEKVFLECVQDMDHENMFWYRQDPGLGLRLIYFSYDVKMKEKGDIPEGYSVSREKKERFSLILESASTNQTSMYLCASSSRGRSFYEQYFGPGTRLTVT.

The V gene is TRBV12-3 or TRBV12-4, the J gene TRBJ2-7; D uncertain. The CDR3 totals 12 residues. The V end lost 6 bases, the J end lost 5 bases, and 11 bases lay between the germline ends. Here the CDR3 reads CASRGLLDEQYF. CDR3 nucleotides: TGTGCCAGCAGAGGTCTCCTGGACGAGCAGTACTTC.

This clonotype has ten or more counts. J is TRBJ2-1 and V is TRBV7-2; D uncertain. The CDR3 runs to 16 residues. CDR1 is SGHTA and CDR2 is FQGNSA in the germline V gene. Trimming took off 5 bases at V and 8 bases at J, with 22 bases between the two ends. The CDR3, as DNA: TGTGCCAGCAGCCGTCAACTGGATGCCATCCCCCATGAGCAGTTCTTC. Translated: CASSRQLDAIPHEQFF. Combining the CDR3 with reference TRBV7-2 and TRBJ2-1 gives the whole variable domain GAGVSQSPSNKVTEKGKDVELRCDPISGHTALYWYRQSLGQGLEFLIYFQGNSAPDKSGLPSDRFSAERTGGSVSTLTIQRTQQEDSAVYLCASSRQLDAIPHEQFFGPGTRLTVL.